This is a list of T cell receptor beta chains from one sample in a study of a mutant IDH1 vaccine in newly diagnosed glioma. These receptors have no known antigen. The repertoire was sequenced with immunoSEQ multiplex PCR; TCRdb's copy has only in-frame clones and lacks some. The sample records fewer than 70,000 clones, 84% being singletons. The specimen comprised PBMCs, sampled from a glioma patient whose treatment included an IDH1 peptide vaccine. The receptor set was obtained from a man aged 25 to 40 with glioma. The CDR3 runs from the conserved cysteine through the conserved F or W. A D gene is named only where the DNA matches it firmly. Some rows have no size entry. The others give once, few or many, or a class for an expanded clone.

d_call: .; v_call: TRBV5-1; clone_size: .; j_call: TRBJ1-1; cdr3_aa: CASSPEDYTRGPEAFF; cdr3_nt: TGCGCCAGCAGCCCAGAAGATTATACCAGGGGACCTGAAGCTTTCTTT
d_call: TRBD2; v_call: TRBV6-1; clone_size: .; j_call: TRBJ2-2; cdr3_aa: CASRRASGTTGELFF; cdr3_nt: TGTGCCAGCAGGAGGGCTAGCGGCACCACCGGGGAGCTGTTTTTT
d_call: TRBD1; v_call: TRBV5-1; clone_size: once; j_call: TRBJ2-2; cdr3_aa: CASSLRTGDTGELFF; cdr3_nt: TGCGCCAGCAGCTTGAGGACAGGGGACACCGGGGAGCTGTTTTTT
d_call: TRBD1; v_call: TRBV14; clone_size: .; j_call: TRBJ2-1; cdr3_aa: CASSQETTGYEQFF; cdr3_nt: TGTGCCAGCAGCCAAGAGACGACAGGGTATGAGCAGTTCTTC
d_call: .; v_call: TRBV7-2; clone_size: .; j_call: TRBJ1-5; cdr3_aa: CASSFADNQPQHF; cdr3_nt: TGTGCCAGCAGCTTCGCAGACAATCAGCCCCAGCATTTT
d_call: .; v_call: TRBV5-1; clone_size: .; j_call: TRBJ2-5; cdr3_aa: CASSITETQYF; cdr3_nt: TGCGCCAGCAGCATCACGGAGACCCAGTACTTC
d_call: TRBD1; v_call: TRBV2; clone_size: .; j_call: TRBJ1-2; cdr3_aa: CASSEFRTGGHGYTF; cdr3_nt: TGTGCCAGCAGTGAATTTCGGACAGGGGGCCATGGCTACACCTTC
d_call: .; v_call: TRBV2; clone_size: .; j_call: TRBJ2-7; cdr3_aa: CASSEQGGGYEQYF; cdr3_nt: TGTGCCAGCAGTGAACAGGGGGGTGGCTACGAGCAGTACTTC
d_call: .; v_call: TRBV6-6; clone_size: .; j_call: TRBJ1-5; cdr3_aa: CASSYGPGTGQPQHF; cdr3_nt: TGTGCCAGCAGTTACGGGCCAGGGACGGGTCAGCCCCAGCATTTT
d_call: TRBD1; v_call: TRBV7-2; clone_size: once; j_call: TRBJ1-2; cdr3_aa: CASSRNRGRTNYGYTF; cdr3_nt: TGTGCCAGCAGCCGAAACAGGGGGCGAACTAACTATGGCTACACCTTC
d_call: .; v_call: TRBV2; clone_size: .; j_call: TRBJ1-1; cdr3_aa: CASSEAWNTEAFF; cdr3_nt: TGTGCCAGCAGTGAAGCCTGGAACACTGAAGCTTTCTTT
d_call: .; v_call: TRBV6-5; clone_size: .; j_call: TRBJ2-3; cdr3_aa: CASSYMAGGTDTQYF; cdr3_nt: TGTGCCAGCAGTTACATGGCAGGGGGCACAGATACGCAGTATTTT
d_call: .; v_call: TRBV7-3; clone_size: .; j_call: TRBJ2-2; cdr3_aa: CASSLGGGPNTGELFF; cdr3_nt: TGTGCCAGCAGCTTAGGAGGGGGCCCGAACACCGGGGAGCTGTTTTTT
d_call: .; v_call: TRBV7-8; clone_size: .; j_call: TRBJ1-5; cdr3_aa: CASSLGGGQPQHF; cdr3_nt: TGTGCCAGCAGCTTAGGGGGAGGACAGCCCCAGCATTTT
d_call: .; v_call: TRBV4-1; clone_size: .; j_call: TRBJ2-4; cdr3_aa: CASSHPSGEAKNIQYF; cdr3_nt: TGCGCCAGCAGCCACCCGTCAGGGGAGGCCAAAAACATTCAGTACTTC
d_call: TRBD2; v_call: TRBV6-1; clone_size: once; j_call: TRBJ2-3; cdr3_aa: CASSEALAGAPTQYF; cdr3_nt: TGTGCCAGCAGTGAAGCACTAGCGGGAGCCCCTACGCAGTATTTT
d_call: .; v_call: TRBV27; clone_size: .; j_call: TRBJ2-2; cdr3_aa: CASSLWRAANTGELFF; cdr3_nt: TGTGCCAGCAGTTTATGGCGGGCAGCGAACACCGGGGAGCTGTTTTTT
d_call: .; v_call: TRBV5-1; clone_size: .; j_call: TRBJ2-7; cdr3_aa: CASSLAPLGNTYEQYF; cdr3_nt: TGCGCCAGCAGCTTGGCCCCCCTAGGGAACACCTACGAGCAGTACTTC
d_call: .; v_call: TRBV5-1; clone_size: .; j_call: TRBJ1-1; cdr3_aa: CASSLATVVMNTEAFF; cdr3_nt: TGCGCCAGCAGCTTAGCAACAGTAGTGATGAACACTGAAGCTTTCTTT
d_call: .; v_call: TRBV19; clone_size: .; j_call: TRBJ2-2; cdr3_aa: CASEEGRQNTGELFF; cdr3_nt: TGTGCCAGTGAGGAGGGACGTCAGAACACCGGGGAGCTGTTTTTT
d_call: TRBD1; v_call: TRBV5-1; clone_size: .; j_call: TRBJ2-5; cdr3_aa: CASSLGDSRETQYF; cdr3_nt: TGCGCCAGCAGCCTAGGGGACAGCCGCGAGACCCAGTACTTC
d_call: TRBD1; v_call: TRBV28; clone_size: once; j_call: TRBJ2-2; cdr3_aa: CASSDEGTGFPGELFF; cdr3_nt: TGTGCCAGCAGTGACGAGGGGACAGGGTTTCCCGGGGAGCTGTTTTTT
d_call: TRBD1; v_call: TRBV2; clone_size: .; j_call: TRBJ1-6; cdr3_aa: CASSRQGGGSYNSPLHF; cdr3_nt: TGTGCCAGCAGTCGACAGGGAGGGGGCTCCTATAATTCACCCCTCCACTTT
d_call: .; v_call: TRBV5-6; clone_size: few; j_call: TRBJ1-1; cdr3_aa: CASSQRGSPEAFF; cdr3_nt: TGTGCCAGCAGCCAGAGAGGGTCCCCTGAAGCTTTCTTT
d_call: TRBD1; v_call: TRBV18; clone_size: .; j_call: TRBJ1-2; cdr3_aa: CASSPGQGPGGYTF; cdr3_nt: TGTGCCAGCTCACCAGGACAGGGTCCAGGTGGCTACACCTTC
d_call: TRBD1; v_call: TRBV5-4; clone_size: .; j_call: TRBJ1-5; cdr3_aa: CASSQDGGQGSQPQHF; cdr3_nt: TGTGCCAGCAGCCAAGATGGGGGACAGGGAAGTCAGCCCCAGCATTTT
d_call: TRBD2; v_call: TRBV7-9; clone_size: .; j_call: TRBJ2-1; cdr3_aa: CASSFVGEGNNEQFF; cdr3_nt: TGTGCCAGCAGCTTCGTGGGGGAGGGCAACAATGAGCAGTTCTTC
d_call: .; v_call: TRBV9; clone_size: .; j_call: TRBJ2-5; cdr3_aa: CASSSPAQTQYF; cdr3_nt: TGTGCCAGCAGCTCACCCGCACAGACCCAGTACTTC
d_call: .; v_call: TRBV4-2; clone_size: .; j_call: TRBJ1-6; cdr3_aa: CASSQEDRNSPLHF; cdr3_nt: TGTGCCAGCAGCCAAGAGGACAGAAATTCACCCCTCCACTTT
d_call: TRBD2; v_call: TRBV6-1; clone_size: .; j_call: TRBJ2-3; cdr3_aa: CASKRLAGGPDTQYF; cdr3_nt: TGTGCCAGCAAGAGACTAGCGGGAGGCCCCGATACGCAGTATTTT
d_call: .; v_call: TRBV25-1; clone_size: .; j_call: TRBJ1-2; cdr3_aa: CASSAGGHNYGYTF; cdr3_nt: TGTGCCAGCAGTGCGGGGGGACATAACTATGGCTACACCTTC
d_call: .; v_call: TRBV5-6; clone_size: .; j_call: TRBJ2-3; cdr3_aa: CASSFFSTDTQYF; cdr3_nt: TGTGCCAGCAGCTTCTTTAGCACAGATACGCAGTATTTT
d_call: .; v_call: TRBV6-5; clone_size: .; j_call: TRBJ1-2; cdr3_aa: CASSYFVGGETSYTF; cdr3_nt: TGTGCCAGCAGTTATTTTGTGGGGGGCGAAACGAGCTACACCTTC
d_call: .; v_call: TRBV11-2; clone_size: .; j_call: TRBJ1-1; cdr3_aa: CASSPLTGGMTEAFF; cdr3_nt: TGTGCCAGCAGCCCGTTGACCGGGGGGATGACTGAAGCTTTCTTT
d_call: TRBD2; v_call: TRBV9; clone_size: .; j_call: TRBJ2-5; cdr3_aa: CASSTSRVREGETQYF; cdr3_nt: TGTGCCAGCAGCACGAGTCGTGTCAGGGAGGGAGAGACCCAGTACTTC
d_call: .; v_call: TRBV9; clone_size: .; j_call: TRBJ2-2; cdr3_aa: CASSVVGHSNTGELFF; cdr3_nt: TGTGCCAGCAGCGTAGTTGGACACTCGAACACCGGGGAGCTGTTTTTT
d_call: .; v_call: TRBV7-9; clone_size: .; j_call: TRBJ1-5; cdr3_aa: CASSFIDQPQHF; cdr3_nt: TGTGCCAGCAGCTTTATCGACCAGCCCCAGCATTTT
d_call: .; v_call: TRBV9; clone_size: .; j_call: TRBJ2-5; cdr3_aa: CASSLASETQYF; cdr3_nt: TGTGCCAGCAGCCTAGCATCTGAGACCCAGTACTTC